Below are 24 T cell receptor beta chains sequenced from a single sample in a study of cytomegalovirus exposure and HLA in healthy donors. Both 60 Vbeta primers and 13 Jbeta primers went into the PCR. Method: immunoSEQ multiplex PCR; TCRdb's copy keeps in-frame clones and lacks some. The profile covers some 150,000 clones, with approximately 79% appearing a single time and 1.2% to 1.5% taken by the ten largest. Sequences were obtained from PBMCs. The receptors were sampled from a man in his 60s in good health and CMV-seronegative.

The rearrangement links TRBV7-8 to TRBJ2-5, with D possibly being TRBD1 (6 bases). The V gene's germline CDR1 is SGHVS and CDR2 FQNEAQ. CDR3 size: 14 residues. V lost 5 bases and J 1 base, leaving 11 bases between the germline ends. In DNA, the CDR3 is TGTGCCAGCAGCCTCACCAGGGGCCAAGAGACCCAGTACTTC. This sequence encodes CASSLTRGQETQYF.

DNA for the CDR3: TGTGCCAGCAGCGTAGGGGCAGGGGGAATCACCGGGGAGCTGTTTTTT. Its translation: CASSVGAGGITGELFF. V gene TRBV9 combines with J gene TRBJ2-2, with 7 positions matching TRBD1. The CDR3 spans 16 residues. V lost 0 bases, J lost 4 bases, and 6 bases stayed unmatched. Germline V CDR1 and CDR2: SGDLS, YYNGEE. Together with reference TRBV9 and TRBJ2-2, the CDR3 gives the full variable domain: DSGVTQTPKHLITATGQRVTLRCSPRSGDLSVYWYQQSLDQGLQFLIQYYNGEERAKGNILERFSAQQFPDLHSELNLSSLELGDSALYFCASSVGAGGITGELFFGEGSRLTVL.

The CDR3 bases are TGTGCCAGCAGCTTAGCGGGGTTCTATGGCTACACCTTC. Its protein product is CASSLAGFYGYTF. This rearrangement joins TRBV11-3 to TRBJ1-2; the D is unclear. Trimming took off 1 base at V and 4 bases at J, with 7 bases between the two ends. Per the germline V gene, CDR1 is SGHNT and CDR2 is YENEEA. This CDR3 is built from 13 residues.

The V call is TRBV30, the J call TRBJ2-7, with 8 bases that match TRBD1. The ends lost 1 base at V and 7 bases at J; junction bases unmatched: 6. CDR3 length: 13 residues. Germline V gene data show CDR1 as GTSNPN and CDR2 as SVGIG (reference sequence). CDR3 loop: CAWSGQGFGEQYF. Here the CDR3 DNA reads TGTGCCTGGAGTGGACAGGGGTTTGGGGAGCAGTACTTC.

The chain has TRBV6-5 and TRBJ2-7; D is perhaps TRBD2 (6 bases). The germline CDR1 and CDR2 sequences are MNHEY and SVGAGI. The CDR3 has 15 amino acids. V was pared by 6 bases and J by 4 bases, with 19 bases between. CDR3 coding DNA: TGTGCCAGCAGCCAAACTAGGGACTTCGGGTACGAGCAGTACTTC. Its translation is CASSQTRDFGYEQYF.

The J gene is TRBJ1-2, the V gene TRBV28; 7 nucleotides line up with TRBD1. This CDR3 contains 13 residues. The germline V gene encodes CDR1 MDHEN and CDR2 SYDVKM. With V trimmed by 10 bases and J by 4 bases, 9 bases remained unmatched. Here the CDR3 DNA reads TGTGCCACCTCGAGGTCAGGGGGCTATGGCTACACCTTC. Encoded protein: CATSRSGGYGYTF.

The V and J genes are TRBV6-5 and TRBJ2-7, with D unclear. The CDR3 runs 15 residues. CDR1 is MNHEY and CDR2 is SVGAGI in the germline V gene. V was cut by 0 bases and J by 1 base, with 10 bases left in between. The DNA of the CDR3 is TGTGCCAGCAGTTACTCGTCCGCTAGTTCCTACGAGCAGTACTTC. Translating gives CASSYSSASSYEQYF.

The V gene is TRBV11-3, the J gene TRBJ2-7, with a weak D call TRBD2 (6 bases). V was trimmed by 2 bases and J by 4 bases, leaving 12 bases between them. Germline V gives CDR1 SGHNT, CDR2 YENEEA. The CDR3 loop spans 14 amino acids. The CDR3 DNA reads as TGTGCCAGCAGCTTATCAGGCCGGGGGTACGAGCAGTACTTC. Translating it yields CASSLSGRGYEQYF.

J is TRBJ1-5 and V is TRBV28; tentatively, D is TRBD1 (5 bases). This CDR3 has 15 amino acids. V was pared by 7 bases and J by 4 bases, with 17 bases between. Germline V CDR1 and CDR2: MDHEN, SYDVKM. The CDR3 protein is CASTRGEVNNQPQHF. The CDR3 bases are TGTGCCAGCACCCGGGGGGAAGTTAATAATCAGCCCCAGCATTTT.

In this sample, this clone turned up a few times. The genes are TRBV4-1 and TRBJ2-5; TRBD2 agrees at 7 bases. Germline CDR1 and CDR2: MGHRA and YSYEKL. The CDR3 has 16 amino acids. Trimming took 2 bases from V and 4 from J; bases not matched to a gene: 10. CDR3 region: CASSQMERGNAETQYF. The DNA for the CDR3 is TGCGCCAGCAGCCAAATGGAGCGGGGAAACGCAGAGACCCAGTACTTC.

DNA for the CDR3: TGTGCCAGCAGTCCGAAGCCGGGACTAGCGGGAGTAGGCGAGCAGTACTTC. This encodes CASSPKPGLAGVGEQYF. V and J are TRBV27 and TRBJ2-5; 14 nucleotides line up with TRBD2. Judging by the DNA end, TRBJ2-7 fits better; the J call may be wrong. The CDR3 is 17 residues long. In germline, CDR1 is MNHEY, CDR2 SMNVEV (reference sequence).

This chain joins TRBV5-1 and TRBJ2-5, with 11 bases fitting TRBD1. The CDR3 covers 15 residues. Germline CDR1 reads SGHRS; CDR2 reads YFSETQ. J lost 5 bases, V lost 4 bases, and 7 bases had no gene match. This CDR3 reads CASSIGTGGRETQYF. The CDR3 DNA reads TGCGCCAGCAGCATAGGGACAGGGGGTAGGGAGACCCAGTACTTC.

The CDR3 sequence: CASSRSHTGELFF. The CDR3 DNA reads as TGTGCCAGCAGCCGTTCCCACACCGGGGAGCTGTTTTTT. This chain connects TRBV11-3 to TRBJ2-2; D not resolved. Trimming took off 5 bases at V and 3 bases at J, with 7 bases between the two ends. CDR3 length equals 13 residues. Germline V CDR1 and CDR2: SGHNT, YENEEA.

V usage is TRBV30 and J usage is TRBJ2-3, with unresolved D. V lost 2 bases to trimming and J lost 4 bases, with 4 bases between them. Per the germline V gene, CDR1 is GTSNPN and CDR2 is SVGIG (reference sequence). The CDR3 is made up of 11 amino acids. The CDR3 coding sequence is TGTGCCTGGAGTACATCAGATACGCAGTATTTT. Translated: CAWSTSDTQYF.

The chain couples TRBV18 to TRBJ2-7, with D maybe TRBD1 (6 bases). The CDR3 length is 13 residues. Germline V gene sequence: CDR1 KGHSH, CDR2 LQKENI. Trimming left V 0 bases short and J 5 bases short, with 8 bases between. CDR3 amino acids: CASSPPGADEQYF. The CDR3 nucleotides are TGTGCCAGCTCACCACCGGGGGCGGACGAGCAGTACTTC.

The V gene is TRBV4-2, the J gene TRBJ2-2, with 11 bases lining up with TRBD2. The V gene's germline CDR1 is LGHNA and CDR2 YNFKEQ. This CDR3 has 16 amino acids. The junction had 5 bases not matched to a gene; V was cut back by 3 bases and J by 5 bases. Written as DNA, the CDR3 is TGTGCCAGCAGCCATATGACTAGCGGGGAAACCGGGGAGCTGTTTTTT. It is translated as CASSHMTSGETGELFF.

This clone has only one observation. The chain uses TRBV5-6 and TRBJ2-3; D is unclear. V was shortened by 0 bases and J by 0 bases, with 11 bases between the two germline ends. CDR3 length: 16 residues. In germline, CDR1 is SGHDT, CDR2 YYEEEE. CDR3 amino acids: CASSLDLFPSTDTQYF. CDR3 coding DNA: TGTGCCAGCAGCTTGGATTTGTTTCCTAGCACAGATACGCAGTATTTT. The whole variable domain, filled in from reference TRBV5-6 and TRBJ2-3, reads DAGVTQSPTHLIKTRGQQVTLRCSPKSGHDTVSWYQQALGQGPQFIFQYYEEEERQRGNFPDRFSGHQFPNYSSELNVNALLLGDSALYLCASSLDLFPSTDTQYFGPGTRLTVL.

The rearrangement uses TRBV7-2 and TRBJ2-2; 7 bases match TRBD1. V dropped 1 base and J dropped 2; count of bases not matched to a gene: 7. The germline V gene encodes CDR1 SGHTA and CDR2 FQGNSA. CDR3 length: 17 amino acids. The CDR3 loop reads CASSLGLGQPNTGELFF. Here the CDR3 DNA reads TGTGCCAGCAGCTTAGGATTGGGACAGCCCAACACCGGGGAGCTGTTTTTT.

A single count supports this clone. The gene calls are TRBV18 and TRBJ2-6, with a weak D call TRBD2 (7 bases). This CDR3 has 15 amino acids. The germline V gene has CDR1 KGHSH and CDR2 LQKENI. V was shortened by 8 bases and J by 1 base, with 12 bases between the two germline ends. CDR3 sequence reads: CASGGGQSGANVLTF. The CDR3 nucleotides are TGTGCCAGCGGGGGGGGCCAGTCTGGGGCCAACGTCCTGACTTTC.

This chain links TRBV6-1 with TRBJ1-6, with a possible D match to TRBD1 (5 bases). V was trimmed by 3 bases and J by 4 bases, leaving 13 bases between them. Looked up from germline, CDR1 is MNHNS and CDR2 is SASEGT. The CDR3 is made up of 16 amino acids. CDR3 protein: CASSDRQGTYNSPLHF. DNA of the CDR3: TGTGCCAGCAGTGATAGACAAGGGACTTATAATTCACCCCTCCACTTT.

The rearrangement links TRBV18 to TRBJ2-1, with a possible D match to TRBD1 (6 bases). Germline V gene data show CDR1 as KGHSH and CDR2 as LQKENI. This CDR3 spans 14 amino acids. V was trimmed by 2 bases and J by 8 bases, leaving 13 bases between them. This CDR3 reads CASSPAPGAYEQFF. CDR3 sequence (DNA): TGTGCCAGCTCACCAGCCCCAGGGGCATATGAGCAGTTCTTC.

The V and J genes are TRBV7-9 and TRBJ2-3; 9 bases fit TRBD2. The V gene's germline CDR1 is SEHNR and CDR2 FQNEAQ (reference sequence). There are 17 residues in the CDR3. V lost 1 base and J lost 2; bases outside the gene matches: 7. For the CDR3, the DNA is TGTGCCAGCAGCTTAGTGGATCGGACTAGCGTCACAGATACGCAGTATTTT. This gives the protein CASSLVDRTSVTDTQYF.

The chain joins TRBV30 to TRBJ2-1; 10 nucleotides agree with TRBD2. Germline trimming cut 3 bases from V and 13 bases from J; bases unmatched to any gene: 18. The CDR3 runs 16 residues. The germline V gene has CDR1 GTSNPN and CDR2 SVGIG (reference sequence). The CDR3 DNA follows: TGTGCCTGGAGGTCCCTCGGGCTAGCGGGAGTTGGGAGTCAGTTCTTC. This codes for CAWRSLGLAGVGSQFF.

The chain carries TRBV5-1 and TRBJ2-3, with 14 bases identical to TRBD2. The germline V gene encodes CDR1 SGHRS and CDR2 YFSETQ. This CDR3 comprises 18 residues. Unmatched junction bases numbered 12, after V lost 4 bases and J lost 5 bases. CDR3 loop: CASSVSGTSGGYRDTQYF. For the CDR3, the DNA is TGCGCCAGCAGCGTCTCCGGGACTAGCGGGGGTTATAGAGATACGCAGTATTTT.